This T cell receptor (beta chain) was recorded in a study of CD8 T cells in Susac syndrome. This CDR3 spans 13 amino acids. Deletions cut 7 bases from V and 10 bases from J, with 14 bases between. Looked up from germline, CDR1 is ENHRY and CDR2 is SYGVKD. Reverse transcription of roughly 0.45 to 1 ug RNA was performed with random hexamers. TCRdb ran MiXCR on the immunoSEQ multiplex PCR reads and lists one entry per CDR3 protein. The profile shows roughly 150,000 distinct CDR3 sequences, around 96% of them singletons. The J gene is TRBJ1-6, the V gene TRBV10-3, with D perhaps TRBD1 (5 bases). This sequence was found in a human donor with Susac syndrome. Sequences were obtained from CD4+ T cells from PBMCs. The DNA for the CDR3 is TGTGCCATCAATGGAGGGGTGGAATCACCCCTCCACTTT. This gives the protein CAINGGVESPLHF.